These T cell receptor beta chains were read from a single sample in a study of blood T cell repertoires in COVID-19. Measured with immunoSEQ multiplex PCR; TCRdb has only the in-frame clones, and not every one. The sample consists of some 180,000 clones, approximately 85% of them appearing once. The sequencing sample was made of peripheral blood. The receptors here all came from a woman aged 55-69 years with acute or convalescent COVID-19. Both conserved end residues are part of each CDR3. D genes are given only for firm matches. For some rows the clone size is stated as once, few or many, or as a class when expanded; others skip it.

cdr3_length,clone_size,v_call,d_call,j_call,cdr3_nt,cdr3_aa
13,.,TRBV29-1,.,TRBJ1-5,TGCAGCGTTCGAGCCTCGAGCAATCAGCCCCAGCATTTT,CSVRASSNQPQHF
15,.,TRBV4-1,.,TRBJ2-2,TGCGCCAGCAGCCCCTCACAGGGAAGAACCGGGGAGCTGTTTTTT,CASSPSQGRTGELFF
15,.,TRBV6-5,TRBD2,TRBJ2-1,TGTGCCAGCAGTCTCACGGCGGGGGGCGACAATGAGCAGTTCTTC,CASSLTAGGDNEQFF
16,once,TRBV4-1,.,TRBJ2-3,TGCGCCAGCAGCCAAGATCAGGGAATGGGCACAGATACGCAGTATTTT,CASSQDQGMGTDTQYF
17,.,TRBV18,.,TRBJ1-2,TGTGCCAGCTCACCCACCCCCGCGACAGCCACGGCCGGTGGCTACACCTTC,CASSPTPATATAGGYTF
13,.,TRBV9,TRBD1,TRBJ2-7,TGTGCCAGCAGCGTAGAGGGGGCGAGTGAGCAGTACTTC,CASSVEGASEQYF
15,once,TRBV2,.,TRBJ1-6,TGTGCCAGCCACCCTTTGGGGACACCGAATTCACCCCTCCACTTT,CASHPLGTPNSPLHF
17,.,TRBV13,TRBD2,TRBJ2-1,TGTGCCAGCAGCTTAGGGCCGGCTAGCGGTTCCTACAATGAGCAGTTCTTC,CASSLGPASGSYNEQFF
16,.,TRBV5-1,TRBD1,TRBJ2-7,TGCGCCAGCAGCTTTAACCAGGGGGTCGGAAGCTACGAGCAGTACTTC,CASSFNQGVGSYEQYF
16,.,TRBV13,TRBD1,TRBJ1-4,TGTGCCAGCAGCTTAAGCCCGACAGGGGTTGTGGAAAAACTGTTTTTT,CASSLSPTGVVEKLFF
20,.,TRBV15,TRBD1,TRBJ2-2,TGTGCCACCAGCAGACGATTTAAACCCGGGACAGGGGTTCACACCGGGGAGCTGTTTTTT,CATSRRFKPGTGVHTGELFF
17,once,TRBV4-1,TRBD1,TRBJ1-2,TGCGCCAGCAGCCAAGATAAGTGGGACAGGGGGCTCTATGGCTACACCTTC,CASSQDKWDRGLYGYTF
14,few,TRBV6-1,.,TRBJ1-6,TGTGCCAGCAGTGAGTGGACACTTAATTCACCCCTCCACTTT,CASSEWTLNSPLHF
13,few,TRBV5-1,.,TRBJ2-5,TGCGCCAGCAGGTTTACAGGTCAAGAGACCCAGTACTTC,CASRFTGQETQYF
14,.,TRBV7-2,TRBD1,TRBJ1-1,TGTGCCAGCAGCTTAGTACAGGGACAGACTGAAGCTTTCTTT,CASSLVQGQTEAFF
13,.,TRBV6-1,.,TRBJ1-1,TGTGCCAGCAGTGACCGGGGGATAACTGAAGCTTTCTTT,CASSDRGITEAFF
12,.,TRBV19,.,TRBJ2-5,TGTGCCAGTAGTATAGGTCGGGAGACCCAGTACTTC,CASSIGRETQYF
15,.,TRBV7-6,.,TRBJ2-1,TGTGCCAGCAGCTCAGGGCCCGCCCGGGTCAATGAGCAGTTCTTC,CASSSGPARVNEQFF
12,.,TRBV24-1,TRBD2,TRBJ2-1,TGTGCCACCAGTTCAGGCGGGAGGACCCAGTTCTTC,CATSSGGRTQFF
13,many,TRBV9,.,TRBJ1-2,TGTGCCAGCAGCCCCGGGACTGAAAGGGGCTACACCTTC,CASSPGTERGYTF
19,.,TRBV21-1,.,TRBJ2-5,TGTGCCAGCAGCAAGAAGTGGCGGCGAAAGGACAGGGGGCCTAAGACCCAGTACTTC,CASSKKWRRKDRGPKTQYF
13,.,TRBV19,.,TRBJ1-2,TGTGCCAGTAGTCCCCCCCCGGGGTATGGCTACACCTTC,CASSPPPGYGYTF
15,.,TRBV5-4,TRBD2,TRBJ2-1,TGTGCCAGCAGAGTAGCGGGAGGGCTCCACAATGAGCAGTTCTTC,CASRVAGGLHNEQFF
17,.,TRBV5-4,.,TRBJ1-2,TGTGCCAGCAGCTTGGCGTTGGCAGATTCCCGCCTCTATGGCTACACCTTC,CASSLALADSRLYGYTF
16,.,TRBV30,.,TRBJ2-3,TGTGCCTGGAGTGTAGCCAGGGGCGGCCGCACAGATACGCAGTATTTT,CAWSVARGGRTDTQYF
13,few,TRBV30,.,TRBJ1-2,TGTGCCAAGACAACCGGGACACGCTATGGCTACACCTTC,CAKTTGTRYGYTF
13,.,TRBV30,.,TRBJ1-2,TGTGCCTGGAGCCCCGGCGGGCCCTATGGCTACACCTTC,CAWSPGGPYGYTF
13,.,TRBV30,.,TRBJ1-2,TGTGCCTGGAGTATTCCTGGGGGGGCGCCAGGGAGGTTC,CAWSIPGGAPGRF
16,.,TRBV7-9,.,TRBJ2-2,TGTGCCAGCAGCTTAGCGTCAGGGGCCCGCACCGGGGAGCTGTTTTTT,CASSLASGARTGELFF
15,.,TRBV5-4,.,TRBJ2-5,TGTGCCAGCAGACTAATATCACAGGGTCAAGAGACCCAGTACTTC,CASRLISQGQETQYF
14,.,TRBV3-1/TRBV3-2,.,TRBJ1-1,TGTGCCAGCAGCCAGCCGGGACAGAACACTGAAGCTTTCTTT,CASSQPGQNTEAFF
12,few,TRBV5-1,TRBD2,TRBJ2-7,TGCGCCAGCAGCTCGGGAGGCTACGAGCAGTACTTC,CASSSGGYEQYF
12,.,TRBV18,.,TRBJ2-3,TGTGCCAGCTCACCCCTAGCAGATACGCAGTATTTT,CASSPLADTQYF
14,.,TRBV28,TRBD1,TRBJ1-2,TGTGCCAGCAGGCCGGGACAGGGGGCCTCTGGCTACACCTTC,CASRPGQGASGYTF
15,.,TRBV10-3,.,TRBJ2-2,TGTGCCATCAGAGTGGGGGCAGGAGCCACCGGGGAGCTGTTTTTT,CAIRVGAGATGELFF
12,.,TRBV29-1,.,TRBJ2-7,TGCAGCGTTGACACGGGTCACGGGAAGCAGTACTTC,CSVDTGHGKQYF
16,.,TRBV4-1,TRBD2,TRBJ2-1,TGCGCCAGCAGCCAATCCGGGACTATCGCCTACAATGAGCAGTTCTTC,CASSQSGTIAYNEQFF
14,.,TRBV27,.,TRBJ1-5,TGTGCCAGCAGTCTAGCGGCCGGCAATCAGCCCCAGCATTTT,CASSLAAGNQPQHF
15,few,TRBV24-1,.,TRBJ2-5,TGTGCCACCAGTGACCCGAAGCCTGACCAAGAGACCCAGTACTTC,CATSDPKPDQETQYF
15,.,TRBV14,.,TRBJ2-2,TGTGCCAGCAGCCAAGGACGGGAGAACACCGGGGAGCTGTTTTTT,CASSQGRENTGELFF
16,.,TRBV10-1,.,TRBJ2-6,TGCGCCAGCCCAAAACAACCCCTGTCTGGGGCCAACGTCCTGACTTTC,CASPKQPLSGANVLTF
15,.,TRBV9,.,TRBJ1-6,TGTGCCAGCAGCGTAGGCCCAGGTGTGGATTCACCCCTCCACTTT,CASSVGPGVDSPLHF
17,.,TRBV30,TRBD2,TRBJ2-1,TGTGCCTGGAGTGTGGCTATGGTAGTAGCGGGAGGCAATGAGCAGTTCTTC,CAWSVAMVVAGGNEQFF
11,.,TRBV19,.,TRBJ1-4,TGTGCCAGTAGGCTCGGGGAAAAACTGTTTTTT,CASRLGEKLFF
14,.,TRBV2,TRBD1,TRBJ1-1,TGTGCCAGCAGGACACAGGGGCCGAACACTGAAGCTTTCTTT,CASRTQGPNTEAFF
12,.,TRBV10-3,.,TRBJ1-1,TGTGCCATCAGTGAAGCGGGAACTGAAGCTTTCTTT,CAISEAGTEAFF
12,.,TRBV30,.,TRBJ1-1,TGTGCCTGGAGTCCAGGTAGGACTGAAGCTTTCTTT,CAWSPGRTEAFF
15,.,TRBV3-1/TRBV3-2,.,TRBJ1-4,TGTGCCAGCAGCCCCTCGGGAGGACATGGCGAAAAACTGTTTTTT,CASSPSGGHGEKLFF
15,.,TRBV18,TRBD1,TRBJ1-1,TGTGCCAGCTCTTACAGGGGACAGACGAACACTGAAGCTTTCTTT,CASSYRGQTNTEAFF
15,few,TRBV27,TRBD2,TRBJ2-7,TGTGCCAGCAGTTTATCGTGGGCGGGGGGGTACGAGCAGTACTTC,CASSLSWAGGYEQYF
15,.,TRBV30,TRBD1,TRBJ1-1,TGTGCCTGGAGCCGAATGGGACAGGCGAACACTGAAGCTTTCTTT,CAWSRMGQANTEAFF
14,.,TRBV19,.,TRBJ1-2,TGTGCCAGTAGTCCCCGGACAGTCGATTATGGCTACACCTTC,CASSPRTVDYGYTF
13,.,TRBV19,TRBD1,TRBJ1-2,TGTGCCAGTAAGGGCAGGGGGCAGAGTGGCTACACCTTC,CASKGRGQSGYTF
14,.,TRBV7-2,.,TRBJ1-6,TGTGCCAGCAGCGTTAACCAGGTTAATTCACCCCTCCACTTT,CASSVNQVNSPLHF
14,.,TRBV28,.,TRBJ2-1,TGTGCCAGCACCACCCGGGACACCCTCAATGAGCAGTTCTTC,CASTTRDTLNEQFF
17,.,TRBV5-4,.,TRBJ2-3,TGTGCCAGCAGCTCCTATTTGCACGGAGGGGGGGCAGATACGCAGTATTTT,CASSSYLHGGGADTQYF
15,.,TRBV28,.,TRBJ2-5,TGTGCCAGCAGTTTATACGGGGGAGGGGGAGAGACCCAGTACTTC,CASSLYGGGGETQYF
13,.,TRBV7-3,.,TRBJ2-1,TGTGCCAGCAGCCAATCAAGCGGGAATGAGCAGTTCTTC,CASSQSSGNEQFF